These T cell receptor beta chains were read from a single sample in a study of blood T cells in healthy people across ages. Using its own MiXCR run on the 5' RACE reads, TCRdb lists one record per CDR3 protein. The sample lists 1,500,000 or so distinct CDR3 sequences, approximately 63% occurring once. What was sequenced was blood. These TCRs come from a man aged 18 to 29 in good health. Each CDR3 is given without its conserved first and last residue. A D gene is named only where the DNA matches it firmly.

>.|TRBV7-9
ASSSSSGDTYEQY
>TRBD1|TRBV7-9
ASSNSTGGRYQPQH
>.|TRBV7-2
ASSRVHTDTQY
>.|TRBV15
ATTPGPGDEQF
>.|TRBV7-2
ASSSISRGGRDTQY
>TRBD2|TRBV9
ASSTGTIPYEQY
>TRBD1|TRBV7-9
ASSPGTDEAF
>TRBD2|TRBV29-1
SVESRLAGGPNEQF
>.|TRBV20-1
SARDPDTAYNEQF
>.|TRBV10-3
AISDGRAYTGELF
>.|TRBV6-2/TRBV6-3
ASSYSMVSNEQF
>.|TRBV4-3
ASSQDKFRMRDYGYT
>.|TRBV7-9
ASSQTGGAKNIQY
>TRBD1|TRBV12-3/TRBV12-4
ASSRGQGAVGNQPQH
>.|TRBV11-2
ASSRDYSNQPQH
>TRBD2|TRBV29-1
SVRRGGVNNEQF
>.|TRBV4-1
ASSQDRNYNYEQY
>.|TRBV7-9
ASSPGLLNSPLH
>.|TRBV4-2
ASSQEGGTSYNEQY
>.|TRBV12-3/TRBV12-4
ASSFADQPQH
>.|TRBV27
ASSLTVTYEQY
>.|TRBV7-2
ASRSWGSSYNEQF
>.|TRBV12-3/TRBV12-4
ASTVTGGNTEAF
>TRBD2|TRBV20-1
SPELAGGFHEQF
>.|TRBV21-1
ASSKAWDRDFSGANVLT
>.|TRBV7-2
ASRGEFQETQY
>TRBD2|TRBV5-1
ASSPPTSGRAKNEQF
>.|TRBV2
ASGLGPYGYT
>.|TRBV20-1
SVQRGGYT
>.|TRBV30
AWIWGRDGYT
>.|TRBV7-9
VSKLSSYNEQY
>TRBD1|TRBV27
ASSLGQGAEETEAF
>.|TRBV7-9
ASRSSTPLYNEQF
>.|TRBV2
ASSAGMAKNIQY
>.|TRBV11-3
ASAGENTEAF
>.|TRBV7-2
ASSSAFGVEQF
>TRBD2|TRBV6-5
ATGGGWEQF
>TRBD2|TRBV20-1
SATGTTFSYEQY
>.|TRBV29-1
SPTGPDPGEIQETQY
>.|TRBV29-1
SVDSRGSRY
>TRBD1|TRBV12-3/TRBV12-4
ASSLALTGGNEQF
>TRBD1|TRBV4-2
ASSRQGAISEAF
>TRBD1|TRBV4-1
ASSQDSGTGFYNEQY
>.|TRBV28
TSSSIGQSQETQY